The 22 T cell receptor beta chains below all came from one sample that was sequenced in a study of blood T cell repertoires in COVID-19. The protocol was immunoSEQ multiplex PCR, while the TCRdb copy is restricted to in-frame clones and leaves out a portion. The profile covers hundreds of thousands of clones, with approximately 90% appearing a single time and over 0.75% taken by the ten largest. What was sequenced was peripheral blood. These receptors were taken from a man aged 55 to 70 with COVID-19, enrolled during active disease.

This rearrangement joins TRBV15 to TRBJ2-4; TRBD1 agrees at 7 bases. The CDR3 length is 15 residues. V gave up 4 bases and J gave up 4 bases; unmatched junction bases: 7. CDR1 is LNHNV, CDR2 YYDKDF, per germline (reference sequence). CDR3 region: CATSTLSTGKNIQYF. The CDR3 DNA is TGTGCCACCAGCACCCTATCGACAGGGAAAAACATTCAGTACTTC.

This sequence joins TRBV19 and TRBJ2-3; weak D call: TRBD2 (5 bases). The CDR3 consists of 14 residues. Germline V gives CDR1 LNHDA, CDR2 SQIVND (reference sequence). V gave up 7 bases and J gave up 4 bases, with 15 bases separating them. The CDR3 sequence is CASISTPGADTQYF. The CDR3 DNA is TGTGCCAGTATTTCTACCCCCGGGGCAGATACGCAGTATTTT.

This chain joins TRBV5-1 and TRBJ1-2; 11 nucleotides agree with TRBD1. V lost 4 bases and J lost 1; bases outside the gene matches: 3. CDR3 length: 15 residues. Germline-derived CDR1 and CDR2 are SGHRS and YFSETQ. Here the CDR3 reads CASSPGTGGNYGYTF. CDR3 nucleotides: TGCGCCAGCAGCCCGGGGACAGGGGGTAACTATGGCTACACCTTC.

This rearrangement joins TRBV28 to TRBJ2-7; 9 bases match TRBD1. Trimming at V came to 6 bases and at J to 3 bases, leaving 6 bases not matched to a gene. CDR1 and CDR2 from the germline V gene are MDHEN and SYDVKM. CDR3 size: 14 residues. This CDR3 reads CASSPPDRGYEQYF. Here the CDR3 DNA reads TGTGCCAGCAGCCCCCCGGACAGGGGCTACGAGCAGTACTTC.

The chain links TRBV11-3 to TRBJ2-1; weak D call: TRBD1 (7 bases). The CDR3 loop spans 17 amino acids. Germline CDR1 and CDR2: SGHNT and YENEEA. V lost 1 base, J lost 9 bases, and 22 bases lay in between. The CDR3 DNA reads as TGTGCCAGCAGCTTAGCCGGGCCTAGGAGGGGGCAGGGTGAGCAGTTCTTC. Translation: CASSLAGPRRGQGEQFF.

The rearrangement joins TRBV27 to TRBJ1-2, with D possibly being TRBD1 (5 bases). CDR1 MNHEY and CDR2 SMNVEV come from the germline V gene (reference sequence). V was shortened by 3 bases and J by 8 bases, with 13 bases between the two germline ends. CDR3 size: 13 residues. The CDR3 DNA sequence: TGTGCCAGCAGTTTGGGCTCCCCAGGGGGCTACACCTTC. This encodes CASSLGSPGGYTF.

This clone was picked up a small number of times. The chain joins TRBV7-2 to TRBJ1-1; D perhaps matches TRBD1 (5 bases). The CDR3 is 15 residues long. Trimming removed 1 base at V and 4 bases at J, with 13 bases between. The germline CDR1 and CDR2 sequences are SGHTA and FQGNSA. CDR3 coding DNA: TGTGCCAGCAGCTTAGAGGCGGGGCATCCCACTGAAGCTTTCTTT. Translation: CASSLEAGHPTEAFF.

This clone was observed once. The V gene is TRBV19, the J gene TRBJ2-1, with 9 bases that match TRBD1. This CDR3 region has 18 residues. Germline V lookup: CDR1 LNHDA, CDR2 SQIVND (reference sequence). With 1 base clipped from V and 9 bases from J, the junction kept 16 bases outside the gene matches. The CDR3 sequence is CASSIASGTGFNFGEQFF. CDR3 DNA: TGTGCCAGTAGTATAGCCTCCGGGACAGGGTTTAATTTCGGTGAGCAGTTCTTC.

This rearrangement joins TRBV5-8 to TRBJ1-5; 9 bases match TRBD1. The CDR3 sequence is 16 residues long. V shed 7 bases, J shed 0 bases, and the junction held 8 bases outside the gene matches. Germline V gene sequence: CDR1 SGHTS, CDR2 YDEGEE. CDR3 DNA sequence: TGTGCCAGCCCGGACAGGGGATTTTATAGCAATCAGCCCCAGCATTTT. Its translation: CASPDRGFYSNQPQHF.

CDR3 region: CASRLGLQESHEQFF. Here the CDR3 DNA reads TGTGCCAGCCGACTGGGACTCCAGGAGAGCCATGAGCAGTTCTTC. The chain couples TRBV27 to TRBJ2-1, with TRBD2 as a possible D gene (6 bases). Trimming stripped 8 bases from V and 8 bases from J, with 22 bases between. Looked up from germline, CDR1 is MNHEY and CDR2 is SMNVEV (reference sequence). The CDR3 covers 15 residues.

The chain recombines TRBV14 with TRBJ1-1, with D possibly TRBD1 on 6 matching bases. This CDR3 contains 14 residues. The germline V and J ends were trimmed by 4 bases and 7 bases, with 16 bases remaining between them. Per the germline V gene, CDR1 is SGHDN and CDR2 is FVKESK. The CDR3 reads CASSPFAGTIEAFF. The CDR3 bases are TGTGCCAGCAGCCCTTTTGCCGGGACAATTGAAGCTTTCTTT.

This rearrangement joins TRBV28 to TRBJ2-3; weak D call: TRBD2 (5 bases). Trimming stripped 5 bases from V and 5 bases from J, with 14 bases between. Germline CDR1 MDHEN, CDR2 SYDVKM. The CDR3 length is 14 residues. The CDR3 protein is CASSVAHRGDTQYF. CDR3 DNA: TGTGCCAGCAGTGTGGCTCACCGGGGAGATACGCAGTATTTT.

V and J are TRBV28 and TRBJ1-2; tentatively, D is TRBD1 (5 bases). V lost 5 bases to trimming and J lost 7 bases, with 14 bases between them. The germline gives CDR1 MDHEN, CDR2 SYDVKM. The CDR3 consists of 13 residues. CDR3 sequence (DNA): TGTGCCAGCAGTCGTTCAGGGTCTACTGGCTACACCTTC. Its translation: CASSRSGSTGYTF.

This chain uses TRBV10-2 with TRBJ2-1; 11 nucleotides match TRBD2. The germline V gene encodes CDR1 WSHSY and CDR2 SAAADI. Trimming cost V 8 bases and J 6 bases; bases outside gene matches: 9. There are 15 residues in the CDR3. The CDR3 is CASSLAGGSGNEQFF. The CDR3 DNA reads TGCGCCAGCTCCCTAGCGGGGGGTTCGGGCAATGAGCAGTTCTTC.

This clone was observed once. V is TRBV27 and J is TRBJ1-2; 8 bases agree with TRBD1. Germline V gene lookup returns CDR1 MNHEY and CDR2 SMNVEV (reference sequence). CDR3 size: 15 residues. Trimming cost V 5 bases and J 5 bases; bases outside gene matches: 10. Here the CDR3 reads CASSPLTGEGYGYTF. The DNA for the CDR3 is TGTGCCAGCAGTCCCCTGACAGGGGAAGGATATGGCTACACCTTC.

The V and J genes are TRBV25-1 and TRBJ1-6, with TRBD1 as a possible D gene (5 bases). Between the trimmed V and J ends, which lost 7 bases and 11 bases, there was a span of 15 bases. Germline V CDR1 and CDR2: MGHDK, SYGVNS. The CDR3 has 13 amino acids. The CDR3 DNA reads as TGTGCCAGCATCGGCCCAGGGCGGACACCCCTCCACTTT. This encodes CASIGPGRTPLHF.

This clone is a singleton in its sample. This rearrangement joins TRBV27 to TRBJ2-1; D not certain. CDR1 and CDR2 from the germline V gene are MNHEY and SMNVEV (reference sequence). This CDR3 has 13 residues. V lost 1 base and J lost 7, with 8 bases in between. In DNA form, the CDR3 reads TGTGCCAGCAGTTTATTCCTTATGAATGAGCAGTTCTTC. This encodes CASSLFLMNEQFF.

This rearrangement joins TRBV29-1 to TRBJ1-2, with a possible D match to TRBD1 (6 bases). CDR3 size: 13 residues. Trimming stripped 8 bases from V and 2 bases from J, with 15 bases between. CDR1 is SQVTM, CDR2 ANQGSEA, per germline. The CDR3: CSIRTGSNYGYTF. The CDR3 DNA sequence: TGCAGCATTAGAACAGGGTCGAACTATGGCTACACCTTC.

This chain joins TRBV5-5 and TRBJ2-7, with 13 bases fitting TRBD2. The CDR3 extends over 16 amino acids. Germline V lookup: CDR1 SGHKS, CDR2 YYEKEE (reference sequence). After removal of 2 bases from V and 4 bases from J, the junction contained 6 bases not matched to a gene. CDR3 sequence: CASSFLLAGGPYEQYF. CDR3 coding DNA: TGTGCCAGCAGCTTCCTACTAGCGGGGGGGCCGTACGAGCAGTACTTC.

The chain uses TRBV19 and TRBJ2-2; D is ambiguous. The germline V gene has CDR1 LNHDA and CDR2 SQIVND (reference sequence). The CDR3 has 15 residues. Trimming pared 2 bases from V and 2 bases from J, leaving 9 bases between. The CDR3 sequence: CASSIRFTNTGELFF. CDR3 DNA sequence: TGTGCCAGTAGTATACGTTTTACAAACACCGGGGAGCTGTTTTTT.

The chain has TRBV28 and TRBJ1-4; the D gene is possibly TRBD1 (5 bases). Germline CDR1 reads MDHEN; CDR2 reads SYDVKM. The CDR3 is made up of 14 amino acids. V was cut by 2 bases and J by 8 bases, with 12 bases left in between. CDR3 protein: CASSLRQGEEKLFF. CDR3 sequence (DNA): TGTGCCAGCAGTTTACGGCAGGGTGAGGAAAAACTGTTTTTT.

The rearrangement links TRBV25-1 to TRBJ2-2, with 7 bases aligning to TRBD1. This CDR3 spans 16 amino acids. The V and J ends lost 5 bases and 2 bases, in that order; junction bases with no gene match: 8. Germline V CDR1 and CDR2: MGHDK, SYGVNS. CDR3 coding DNA: TGTGCCAGCAGTCCACACAGGGGCCCTAACACCGGGGAGCTGTTTTTT. As protein: CASSPHRGPNTGELFF. The full variable domain, its missing parts supplied by reference TRBV25-1 and TRBJ2-2, is EADIYQTPRYLVIGTGKKITLECSQTMGHDKMYWYQQDPGMELHLIHYSYGVNSTEKGDLSSESTVSRIRTEHFPLTLESARPSHTSQYLCASSPHRGPNTGELFFGEGSRLTVL.